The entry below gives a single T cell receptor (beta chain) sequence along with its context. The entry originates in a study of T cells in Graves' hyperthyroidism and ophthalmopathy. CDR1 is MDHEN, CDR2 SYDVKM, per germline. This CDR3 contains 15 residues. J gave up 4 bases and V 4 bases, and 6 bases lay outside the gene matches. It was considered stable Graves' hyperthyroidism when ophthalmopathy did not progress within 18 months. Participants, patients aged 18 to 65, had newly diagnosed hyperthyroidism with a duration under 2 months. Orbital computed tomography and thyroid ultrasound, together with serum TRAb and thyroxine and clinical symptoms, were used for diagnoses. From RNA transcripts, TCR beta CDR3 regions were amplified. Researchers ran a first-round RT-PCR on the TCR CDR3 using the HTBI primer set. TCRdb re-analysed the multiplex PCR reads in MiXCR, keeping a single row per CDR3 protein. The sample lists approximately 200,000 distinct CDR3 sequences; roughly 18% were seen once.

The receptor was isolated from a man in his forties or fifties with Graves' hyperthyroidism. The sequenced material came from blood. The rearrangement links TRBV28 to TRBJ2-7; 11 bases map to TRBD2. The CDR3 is CASSSLAGATYEQYF. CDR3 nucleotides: TGTGCCAGCAGTTCACTAGCGGGGGCTACTTACGAGCAGTACTTC.